The rows below give T cell receptor beta chains drawn from one sample of a study of T-cell memory formation after mild COVID-19. TCRdb used MiXCR to reprocess the 5' RACE reads, holding one entry per CDR3 protein. The sample shows approximately 350,000 distinct CDR3 sequences, roughly 13% of them seen only once. Sequencing input: PBMCs or a T cell subset sorted from them (not recorded which). These TCRs come from a man aged 18-30 years who had mild COVID-19 (a few samples of this study predate the infection). Cell type and time point are not known. The CDR3 runs from the conserved cysteine through the conserved F or W.

v_gene,CDR3aa
TRBV15,CATSRDTESTDTQYF
TRBV3-1,CASSQGSDQETQYF
TRBV5-1,CASSGTGETEAFF
TRBV7-9,CASSLSGTGGRTEAFF
TRBV6-5,CASSYPGSEQYF
TRBV5-6,CASSSREQDKNIQYF
TRBV6-5,CATCARRDRFNYGYTF
TRBV29-1,CSVEDKFGSYGYTF
TRBV7-6,CASSLRQVAGPDTQYF
TRBV27,CASSRGGRGHSPLHF
TRBV4-2,CASSRSGAGGTGPQHF
TRBV7-2,CASSPDRGPEAFF
TRBV27,CASRATGGLDNTEAFF
TRBV7-2,CASSLSRGSTDTQYF
TRBV4-1,CASSRPGPGNQPQHF
TRBV5-1,CASSLGDHTGTNEKLFF
TRBV4-2,CASSQVTPQSNTEAFF
TRBV5-6,CASSLADDTQYF
TRBV7-9,CASSGEKTGHPSGYTF
TRBV5-1,CASSKGQTLDIQYF
TRBV6-6,CASRQRLAGGPDTQYF
TRBV4-1,CASSQDRGRGQPQHF
TRBV6-5,CASSSGLGAYYEQYF
TRBV5-1,CASSQSGTSGETQYF
TRBV7-2,CASSPGGRMNTIYF
TRBV3-1,CASSRGWGPEQFF
TRBV13,CASTSGGYEQYF
TRBV7-2,CASSISRGPAGYNEQFF
TRBV20-1,CSGTRDRGTEQFF
TRBV20-1,CRMAMNTEAFF
TRBV14,CASSQAPGGRSGQFF
TRBV5-1,CASRQTGRQETQYF
TRBV7-6,CASSSLTGGTEAFF
TRBV14,CASSGIARDTGELFF
TRBV19,CASSTAGTGVDTQYF
TRBV12-3/TRBV12-4,CASKTSRRLVYEQFF
TRBV7-9,CASIEGAGAEAFF
TRBV6-2/TRBV6-3,CASQDTFVEPQHF
TRBV6-1,CASSYLAGANYNEQFF
TRBV7-8,CASSPRRGVGNQPQHF
TRBV4-1,CASSLTPFTVSYNEQFF